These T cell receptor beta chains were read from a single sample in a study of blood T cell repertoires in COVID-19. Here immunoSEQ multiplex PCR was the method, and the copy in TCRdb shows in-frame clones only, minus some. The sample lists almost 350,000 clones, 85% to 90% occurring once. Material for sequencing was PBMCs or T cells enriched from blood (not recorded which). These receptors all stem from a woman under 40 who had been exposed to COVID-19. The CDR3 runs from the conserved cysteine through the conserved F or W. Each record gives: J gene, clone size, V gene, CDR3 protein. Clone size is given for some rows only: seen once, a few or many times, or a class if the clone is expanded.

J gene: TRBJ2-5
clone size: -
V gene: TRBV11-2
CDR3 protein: CASSPGTSGPQETQYF

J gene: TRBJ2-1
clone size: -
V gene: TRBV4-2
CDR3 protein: CASSRGLAGPSYNEQFF

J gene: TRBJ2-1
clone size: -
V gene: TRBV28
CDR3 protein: CASRLGTSGEQFF

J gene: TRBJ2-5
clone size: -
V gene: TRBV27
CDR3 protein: CASSTLAGVGTQYF

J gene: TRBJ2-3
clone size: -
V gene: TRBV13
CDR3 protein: CASSLESRVSVAGTDTQYF

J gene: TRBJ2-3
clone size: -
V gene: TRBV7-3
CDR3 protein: CASSLTRDTDTQYF

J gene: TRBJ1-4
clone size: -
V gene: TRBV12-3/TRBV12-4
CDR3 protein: CASSLSGRLFF

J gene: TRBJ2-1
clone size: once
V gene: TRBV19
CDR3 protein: CASSIIAGEPAYNEQFF

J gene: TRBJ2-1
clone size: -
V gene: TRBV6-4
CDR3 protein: CASSDFYRGGPYNEQFF

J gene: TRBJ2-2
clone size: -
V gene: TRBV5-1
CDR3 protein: CASSFSGGSTGELFF

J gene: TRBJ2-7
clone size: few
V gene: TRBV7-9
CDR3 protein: CASSLGGQGYEQYF

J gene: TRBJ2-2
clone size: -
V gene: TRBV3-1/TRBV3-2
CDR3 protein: CASSPPSTGIHPNTGELFF

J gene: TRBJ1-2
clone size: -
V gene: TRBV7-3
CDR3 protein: CASSPGGGLNYGYTF

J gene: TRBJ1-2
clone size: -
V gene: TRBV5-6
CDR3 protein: CASSAGQGGGYTF

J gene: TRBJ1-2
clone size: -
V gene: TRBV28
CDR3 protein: CASSSGTGDYGYTF

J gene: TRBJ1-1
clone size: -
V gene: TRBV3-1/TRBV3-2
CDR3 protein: CASSHMGHQAFF

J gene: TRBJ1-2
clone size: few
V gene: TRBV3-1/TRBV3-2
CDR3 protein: CASSHTGQGGYTF

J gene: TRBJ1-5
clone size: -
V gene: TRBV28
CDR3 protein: CASRGWQASNQPQHF

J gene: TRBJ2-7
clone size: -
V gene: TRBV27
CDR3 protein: CASSLQKSGTYEQYF

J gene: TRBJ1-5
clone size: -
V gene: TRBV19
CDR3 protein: CASSIQGNNQPQHF

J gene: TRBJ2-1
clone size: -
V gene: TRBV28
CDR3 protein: CASSFLSGPLYNEQFF

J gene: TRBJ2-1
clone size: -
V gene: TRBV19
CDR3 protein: CASSQGSGRAMDEQFF

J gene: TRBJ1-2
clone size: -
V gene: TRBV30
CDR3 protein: CAFLRTDYGYTF

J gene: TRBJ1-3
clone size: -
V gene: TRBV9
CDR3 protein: CASSVEPGTGGSGNTIYF

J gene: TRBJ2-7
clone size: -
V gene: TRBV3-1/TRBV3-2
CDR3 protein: CASSQQGNEQYF

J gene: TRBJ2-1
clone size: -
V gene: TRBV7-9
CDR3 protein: CASSLEGLATYNEQFF

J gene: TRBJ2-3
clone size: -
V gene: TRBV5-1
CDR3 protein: CASHGGSFTTYTQYF

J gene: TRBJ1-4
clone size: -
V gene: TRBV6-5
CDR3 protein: CASNLQWRNEKLFF

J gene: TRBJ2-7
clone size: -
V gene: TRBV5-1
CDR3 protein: CASSLDRKSEQYF

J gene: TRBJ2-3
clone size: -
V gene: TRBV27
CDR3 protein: CASNKRGFTDTQYF

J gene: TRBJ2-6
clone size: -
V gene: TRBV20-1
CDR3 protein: CSASGWGPGSGANVLTF